A selection of T cell receptor beta chains follows, all from one sample in a study of blood T cells in healthy people across ages. MiXCR, applied by TCRdb to the 5' RACE reads, yields one record per CDR3 protein. The profile shows approximately 850,000 distinct CDR3 sequences, around 43% of them singletons. The specimen sequenced was blood. These TCRs come from a man aged 55 to 70 in good health. CDR3s include the opening cysteine and the closing phenylalanine or tryptophan. Fields, in order: CDR3 DNA, CDR3 protein, clone size, J gene, D gene, V gene. A D gene is named only where the DNA matches it firmly. Some rows have no size entry. The others give once, few or many, or a class for an expanded clone.

cdr3_nt: TGTGCCAGCAGCCGGGTTCTGGTGGGCGAGCAGTACTTC; cdr3_aa: CASSRVLVGEQYF; clone_size: few; j_call: TRBJ2-7; d_call: .; v_call: TRBV5-6
cdr3_nt: TGTGCCGCCAGCAGAGGGTCGCTAGCGGGACCGACAGATACGCAGTATTTT; cdr3_aa: CAASRGSLAGPTDTQYF; clone_size: .; j_call: TRBJ2-3; d_call: TRBD2; v_call: TRBV15
cdr3_nt: TGTGCCACCACCTCAGGGAGGGAGGTGGAGACCCAGTACTTC; cdr3_aa: CATTSGREVETQYF; clone_size: few; j_call: TRBJ2-5; d_call: TRBD2; v_call: TRBV15
cdr3_nt: TGTGCCACCGGGACAGCAGAGCAGTTCTTC; cdr3_aa: CATGTAEQFF; clone_size: few; j_call: TRBJ2-1; d_call: TRBD1; v_call: TRBV27
cdr3_nt: TGTGCCAGCTCACCAGAGTTTAACAATGAGCAGTTCTTC; cdr3_aa: CASSPEFNNEQFF; clone_size: few; j_call: TRBJ2-1; d_call: .; v_call: TRBV18
cdr3_nt: TGCGCCAGCAGCCAAGGCCGTGCGGGGGGGGCTTCCTACAATGAGCAGTTCTTC; cdr3_aa: CASSQGRAGGASYNEQFF; clone_size: many; j_call: TRBJ2-1; d_call: TRBD2; v_call: TRBV4-3
cdr3_nt: TGCAGTGCTAGTGGCCAGGGGGGTTTTTCTTGGGAGCAGTACTTC; cdr3_aa: CSASGQGGFSWEQYF; clone_size: few; j_call: TRBJ2-4; d_call: .; v_call: TRBV20-1
cdr3_nt: TGTGCCAGCAGTGGACTGGGTCTGGACACCGGGGAGCTGTTTTTT; cdr3_aa: CASSGLGLDTGELFF; clone_size: few; j_call: TRBJ2-2; d_call: .; v_call: TRBV2
cdr3_nt: TGTGGCAGCAGCTTACAGGGACAGGGCATGAACACTGAAGCTTTCTTT; cdr3_aa: CGSSLQGQGMNTEAFF; clone_size: once; j_call: TRBJ1-1; d_call: TRBD1; v_call: TRBV11-3
cdr3_nt: TGTGCCAGCAGTCATCCTGATCAGCCCCAGCATTTT; cdr3_aa: CASSHPDQPQHF; clone_size: few; j_call: TRBJ1-5; d_call: .; v_call: TRBV12-3/TRBV12-4
cdr3_nt: TGTGCCAGCAGCTTGGCTCGGTATAGCACAGATACGCAGTATTTT; cdr3_aa: CASSLARYSTDTQYF; clone_size: .; j_call: TRBJ2-3; d_call: .; v_call: TRBV7-2
cdr3_nt: TGTGCCAGCAGCGCGCAGGACAGGGCTTGTGAAAAACTGTTTTTT; cdr3_aa: CASSAQDRACEKLFF; clone_size: .; j_call: TRBJ1-4; d_call: .; v_call: TRBV21-1
cdr3_nt: TGTGCCAGCAGCCGTTGGGATCAGGATCAGCCCCAGCATTTT; cdr3_aa: CASSRWDQDQPQHF; clone_size: .; j_call: TRBJ1-5; d_call: .; v_call: TRBV3-1
cdr3_nt: TGTGCCAGCAACCCCCCCCGGCAGTCGAACACTGAAGCTTTCTTT; cdr3_aa: CASNPPRQSNTEAFF; clone_size: few; j_call: TRBJ1-1; d_call: .; v_call: TRBV7-9
cdr3_nt: TGTGCCAGCAGTGACGGAGCGGGTCCTGGGTTCTTC; cdr3_aa: CASSDGAGPGFF; clone_size: few; j_call: TRBJ2-1; d_call: .; v_call: TRBV2
cdr3_nt: TGCAGCGTCCTACCACTAGCGGGGGTCCCCTACGAGCAGTACTTC; cdr3_aa: CSVLPLAGVPYEQYF; clone_size: .; j_call: TRBJ2-7; d_call: TRBD2; v_call: TRBV29-1
cdr3_nt: TGCGCCAGCAGTCTGGGTGGTGCTGGGGCGGCGTACAATGAGCAGTACTTC; cdr3_aa: CASSLGGAGAAYNEQYF; clone_size: .; j_call: TRBJ2-7; d_call: .; v_call: TRBV5-1
cdr3_nt: TGCAGCGTTTCTAGCGGGGAGCTATATGAGCAGTACTTC; cdr3_aa: CSVSSGELYEQYF; clone_size: .; j_call: TRBJ2-7; d_call: TRBD2; v_call: TRBV29-1
cdr3_nt: TGCAGCGTAGAAAGGCGTGAGGGCCGCGACAGTGAGCAGTTCTTC; cdr3_aa: CSVERREGRDSEQFF; clone_size: once; j_call: TRBJ2-1; d_call: .; v_call: TRBV29-1
cdr3_nt: TGCAGTGCTAGAGCCTTTGGGGGGGAGTCAGGAAACACCATATATTTT; cdr3_aa: CSARAFGGESGNTIYF; clone_size: .; j_call: TRBJ1-3; d_call: .; v_call: TRBV20-1
cdr3_nt: TGCAGTGCTTCAGGGGGCAAGGGATCCTACAATGAGCAGTACTTC; cdr3_aa: CSASGGKGSYNEQYF; clone_size: few; j_call: TRBJ2-7; d_call: TRBD1; v_call: TRBV20-1
cdr3_nt: TGTGCCAGCAGTTCCTACGGGACAGGAGGATACAATGAGCAGTTCTTC; cdr3_aa: CASSSYGTGGYNEQFF; clone_size: few; j_call: TRBJ2-1; d_call: TRBD1; v_call: TRBV12-3/TRBV12-4
cdr3_nt: TGTGCCAGCAGCGCTAATACCGGGACAGGGTATGCCTACAATGAGCAGTTCTTC; cdr3_aa: CASSANTGTGYAYNEQFF; clone_size: .; j_call: TRBJ2-1; d_call: TRBD1; v_call: TRBV3-1
cdr3_nt: TGTGCCAGCAGCCCTCAGGGGCGGGGGAACACTGAAGCTTTCTTT; cdr3_aa: CASSPQGRGNTEAFF; clone_size: few; j_call: TRBJ1-1; d_call: .; v_call: TRBV7-8
cdr3_nt: TGTGCCAGCAGCCCAAAACAGGGATGGGTATTCCCAATCGACACTGAAGCTTTCTTT; cdr3_aa: CASSPKQGWVFPIDTEAFF; clone_size: .; j_call: TRBJ1-1; d_call: .; v_call: TRBV7-9
cdr3_nt: TGTGCCAGCAGCTCCCCGGACAGGGGGCTGAACTATGGCTACACCTTC; cdr3_aa: CASSSPDRGLNYGYTF; clone_size: few; j_call: TRBJ1-2; d_call: TRBD1; v_call: TRBV7-9
cdr3_nt: TGCAGTGCTGAACAACCCAGGGTATCCTACGAGCAGTACTTC; cdr3_aa: CSAEQPRVSYEQYF; clone_size: few; j_call: TRBJ2-7; d_call: .; v_call: TRBV20-1
cdr3_nt: TGTGCCAGCAGTTTATCTGGTCTGGCCGTACTGCTAAGCTCCTATAATTCACCCCTCCACTTT; cdr3_aa: CASSLSGLAVLLSSYNSPLHF; clone_size: few; j_call: TRBJ1-6; d_call: .; v_call: TRBV27
cdr3_nt: TGCGCCAGCAGCTTGTTGGCGGGGGGTTTTGGGAATGAGCAGTACTTC; cdr3_aa: CASSLLAGGFGNEQYF; clone_size: .; j_call: TRBJ2-7; d_call: TRBD2; v_call: TRBV5-1
cdr3_nt: TGTGCCAGCAGTTACTCGGACTACGAGCAGTACTTC; cdr3_aa: CASSYSDYEQYF; clone_size: many; j_call: TRBJ2-7; d_call: .; v_call: TRBV6-2/TRBV6-3
cdr3_nt: TGTGCCAGCAGCGAGTCCGCGGGGGGGATTTACAATGAGCAGTTCTTC; cdr3_aa: CASSESAGGIYNEQFF; clone_size: few; j_call: TRBJ2-1; d_call: TRBD2; v_call: TRBV9
cdr3_nt: TGCGCCAGCTACGATGGGGGGAGGGGAGAGACCCAGTACTTC; cdr3_aa: CASYDGGRGETQYF; clone_size: few; j_call: TRBJ2-5; d_call: TRBD2; v_call: TRBV5-1
cdr3_nt: TGTGCCAGCAGTGAGGAGGGGACCCCAAATCAGCCCCAGCATTTT; cdr3_aa: CASSEEGTPNQPQHF; clone_size: .; j_call: TRBJ1-5; d_call: .; v_call: TRBV2
cdr3_nt: TGTGCCAGCAGCTTCCACCGAGGGGAAAACATTCAGTACTTC; cdr3_aa: CASSFHRGENIQYF; clone_size: many; j_call: TRBJ2-4; d_call: .; v_call: TRBV7-2
cdr3_nt: TGCGCCAGCAGCCAAAGGACGAGCGGGGAATTATACAATGAGCAGTACTTC; cdr3_aa: CASSQRTSGELYNEQYF; clone_size: .; j_call: TRBJ2-7; d_call: TRBD2; v_call: TRBV4-3
cdr3_nt: TGTGCCAGCAGTTACGGCAGCTTGGATTCACCCCTCCACTTT; cdr3_aa: CASSYGSLDSPLHF; clone_size: few; j_call: TRBJ1-6; d_call: .; v_call: TRBV6-6
cdr3_nt: TGTGCCAGCACCCCCTCGTGGGACAGGAACAATGAGCAGTTCTTC; cdr3_aa: CASTPSWDRNNEQFF; clone_size: few; j_call: TRBJ2-1; d_call: TRBD1; v_call: TRBV3-1
cdr3_nt: TGTGCCAGCAGCCCCGGGACAAGGAGCTCCTACGAGCAGTACTTC; cdr3_aa: CASSPGTRSSYEQYF; clone_size: few; j_call: TRBJ2-7; d_call: .; v_call: TRBV6-6
cdr3_nt: TGTGCCAGCAGTGACACCGGGACAGGGTTCGATGAGCAGTTCTTC; cdr3_aa: CASSDTGTGFDEQFF; clone_size: .; j_call: TRBJ2-1; d_call: TRBD1; v_call: TRBV28
cdr3_nt: TGTGCCAGCAGCTTAGTCTCGCCTAAAGGAACTGGAAACACCATATATTTT; cdr3_aa: CASSLVSPKGTGNTIYF; clone_size: .; j_call: TRBJ1-3; d_call: .; v_call: TRBV7-2
cdr3_nt: TGTGCCAGCAGTCCAGCCGGGACTAGCGGGCACAATGAGCAGTTCTTC; cdr3_aa: CASSPAGTSGHNEQFF; clone_size: .; j_call: TRBJ2-1; d_call: TRBD2; v_call: TRBV28
cdr3_nt: TGCGCCAGCAGCTTGGCCCGGAGACAGGGTGAGGCGGCCGGCACCTTC; cdr3_aa: CASSLARRQGEAAGTF; clone_size: .; j_call: TRBJ1-2; d_call: TRBD1; v_call: TRBV5-1
cdr3_nt: TGTGCCAGCATTTCGGGACCCCGGTACCAAGAGACCCAGTACTTC; cdr3_aa: CASISGPRYQETQYF; clone_size: .; j_call: TRBJ2-5; d_call: .; v_call: TRBV6-2/TRBV6-3
cdr3_nt: TGTGCCAGCGAGGGGCAGGGATCCTACGAGCAGTACTTC; cdr3_aa: CASEGQGSYEQYF; clone_size: .; j_call: TRBJ2-7; d_call: .; v_call: TRBV6-6
cdr3_nt: TGTGCCAGCAGCAGCGGGACTTCCAGCGGGGAGACCCAGTACTTC; cdr3_aa: CASSSGTSSGETQYF; clone_size: .; j_call: TRBJ2-5; d_call: TRBD2; v_call: TRBV7-9
cdr3_nt: TGTGCCAGCATAACGGGACAGGTCTATAATTCACCCCTCCACTTT; cdr3_aa: CASITGQVYNSPLHF; clone_size: few; j_call: TRBJ1-6; d_call: TRBD1; v_call: TRBV6-1
cdr3_nt: TGTACCAGCAGTCTGGACAGTAAAAACACTGAAGCTTTCTTT; cdr3_aa: CTSSLDSKNTEAFF; clone_size: .; j_call: TRBJ1-1; d_call: .; v_call: TRBV6-4